The clone carrying this TCR beta chain was seen only a few times. Antigen specificity is unknown. This CDR3 contains 13 residues. Germline V gene lookup returns CDR1 MNHNY and CDR2 SVGAGI (reference sequence). V dropped 8 bases and J dropped 9; count of bases not matched to a gene: 3. This entry comes from a study of T-cell memory formation after mild COVID-19. Constant-segment-primed 5'RACE gave TCR alpha and TCR beta cDNA libraries with sample barcodes and UMIs. TCRdb itself ran the 5' RACE reads through MiXCR, one entry per CDR3 protein. The table lists around 320,000 distinct CDR3 sequences, roughly an eighth of them singletons, with roughly a fifth in the top ten. Study-level results: CM and EM subsets held most contracting CD4+ clones; EMRA held CD8+ ones. Whereas later expanders leaned CD4+, clones contracting day 15 to 85 showed a balanced CD4/CD8 makeup.

This TCR derives from a man aged 18 to 30 who had mild COVID-19 (a few samples of this study predate the infection). Cell type and time point are not known. The sequenced sample consisted of PBMCs or a T cell subset sorted from them (not recorded which). The chain has TRBV6-6 and TRBJ2-5, with 16 bases aligning to TRBD2. The CDR3: CASSGTSGGAQYF. CDR3 nucleotide sequence: TGTGCCAGCTCTGGGACTAGCGGGGGGGCCCAGTACTTC.